Listed below are T cell receptor beta chains from one sample, sequenced in a study of shared clonotypes between healthy human individuals. The table came from immunoSEQ multiplex PCR; TCRdb's copy has only in-frame clones and leaves some out. The sample carries roughly 1,500,000 clones, about 98% recorded once. The sequenced sample consisted of naive CD4+ T cells sorted from blood. These receptors all stem from a man in his thirties or forties in good health. Each CDR3 is given with its conserved first and last residue. A D gene is named only where the DNA matches it firmly. Expanded clones are given a class, and other clones once, few, many or no size at all.

>NA|TRBJ2-1|TRBV7-8|NA
TGTGCCAGCAGCCCAAGGGGAGGCTGGGAACGAAGGTCCTACAATGAGCAGTTCTTC
CASSPRGGWERRSYNEQFF
>NA|TRBJ1-2|TRBV28|NA
TGTGCCAGCAGAGCCGACAGCATCTATGGCTACACCTTC
CASRADSIYGYTF
>TRBD1|TRBJ1-2|TRBV5-1|NA
TGCGCCAGCAGCTTGGGAGGACAGGGGTACTATGGCTACACCTTC
CASSLGGQGYYGYTF
>NA|TRBJ2-2|TRBV5-4|NA
TGTGCCAGCAGCCACGCACGGGGAAAACGGATCGGGGAGCTGTTTTTT
CASSHARGKRIGELFF
>NA|TRBJ1-2|TRBV5-1|NA
TGCGCCAGCAGCTTGGCCGGGGTCGGATATGGCTACACCTTC
CASSLAGVGYGYTF
>NA|TRBJ2-7|TRBV10-3|NA
TGTGCCATCAGTGGACGGATAGCGGAGCCTTCGTATGAGCAGTACTTC
CAISGRIAEPSYEQYF
>TRBD2|TRBJ2-7|TRBV18|NA
TGTGCCAGCTCAACGATAGCGGGAGGGCCTGAAGAGCAGTACTTC
CASSTIAGGPEEQYF
>NA|TRBJ1-5|TRBV18|NA
TGTGCCAGCTCACCAGGGCAGGTCAATCAGCCCCAGCATTTT
CASSPGQVNQPQHF
>TRBD2|TRBJ2-1|TRBV11-2|NA
TGTGCCAGCAGCTTCCTCCGGGGTAGCGGGAGCTACAATGAGCAGTTCTTC
CASSFLRGSGSYNEQFF
>NA|TRBJ1-2|TRBV18|NA
TGTGCCAGCTCACCGACAGCTAACTATGGCTACACCTTC
CASSPTANYGYTF
>TRBD1|TRBJ1-5|TRBV7-2|NA
TGTGCCAGCAGCTTAGACAGGGGTTTCAATCAGCCCCAGCATTTT
CASSLDRGFNQPQHF
>TRBD1|TRBJ2-7|TRBV5-4|NA
TGTGCCAGCAGCTTCGGGACAGGGCTGGGCGAGCAGTACTTC
CASSFGTGLGEQYF
>TRBD2|TRBJ2-7|TRBV5-1|NA
TGCGCCAGCAGCGCACTGACTAGCGGGAGCTACGAGCAGTACTTC
CASSALTSGSYEQYF
>NA|TRBJ2-5|TRBV19|NA
TGTGCCAGTAGTATCGCGGGGGCATGGGAGACCCAGTACTTC
CASSIAGAWETQYF
>NA|TRBJ2-5|TRBV15|NA
TGTGCCACCAGCCTATCGGGTGTGGAGACCCAGTACTTC
CATSLSGVETQYF
>TRBD2|TRBJ2-2|TRBV7-6|NA
TGTGCCGGGAGACTAGCGGGAAACACCGGGGAGCTGTTTTTT
CAGRLAGNTGELFF
>NA|TRBJ2-1|TRBV7-2|NA
TGTGCCTCCCCGCGGGATTTTTGGAATGAGCAGTTCTTC
CASPRDFWNEQFF
>TRBD2|TRBJ2-5|TRBV7-9|NA
TGTGCCAGCAGTCAACCTTCACTAGCGGGAGGGCCGGATGAGACCCAGTACTTC
CASSQPSLAGGPDETQYF
>TRBD1|TRBJ1-2|TRBV6-5|NA
TGTGCCAGCAGCCGACAGGGGAACGGCTACACCTTC
CASSRQGNGYTF
>NA|TRBJ2-5|TRBV27|NA
TGTGCCAGCAGTTCACGGGGGGCGCAAGAGACCCAGTACTTC
CASSSRGAQETQYF
>NA|TRBJ1-5|TRBV5-8|NA
TGTGCCAGCAGCTTGGGACCCGGCAGAACAAAAAATCAGCCCCAGCATTTT
CASSLGPGRTKNQPQHF
>TRBD2|TRBJ2-7|TRBV9|NA
TGTGCCAGCAGCGGACCTGGGGGTAGCGGGACACCAGCGCAGTACTTC
CASSGPGGSGTPAQYF
>TRBD2|TRBJ2-7|TRBV19|NA
TGTGCCAGTAGTCAGCGGGGTACCTACGAGCAGTACTTC
CASSQRGTYEQYF
>NA|TRBJ2-1|TRBV5-4|NA
TGTGCCAGCAGCTTGGACGACAATGAGCAGTTCTTC
CASSLDDNEQFF
>NA|TRBJ2-3|TRBV4-3|NA
TGCGCCAGCAGCCAAGATTATGCTGAATTCACAGATACGCAGTATTTT
CASSQDYAEFTDTQYF
>NA|TRBJ1-5|TRBV19|NA
TGTGCCAGTAGTAAAGCCCAGACAGCGGAGTCCCAGCATTTT
CASSKAQTAESQHF
>TRBD2|TRBJ2-3|TRBV7-2|NA
TGTGCCAGCAGCAGGCCAGCGGGAGGTTCCAGGGCGGCGCAGTATTTT
CASSRPAGGSRAAQYF
>NA|TRBJ2-6|TRBV18|NA
TGTGCCAGCTCCCGAGATGAAGTGGCAGGGGCCAACGTCCTGACTTTC
CASSRDEVAGANVLTF
>NA|TRBJ2-7|TRBV2|NA
TGTGCCAGCAGTGATTCGGCGGGGTCCTACGAGCAGTACTTC
CASSDSAGSYEQYF
>NA|TRBJ1-2|TRBV7-2|NA
TGTGCCAGCAGCCAGAAAGGTACTGAGGCGCATTTCACCTTC
CASSQKGTEAHFTF
>TRBD2|TRBJ2-1|TRBV5-1|NA
TGCGCCAGCAGCACAAGGACTAGCTCCCACAATGAGCAGTTCTTC
CASSTRTSSHNEQFF
>NA|TRBJ2-1|TRBV9|NA
TGTGCCAGCAGCTCTAGGACGGACAATGAGCAGTTCTTC
CASSSRTDNEQFF
>NA|TRBJ2-5|TRBV18|once
TGTGCCAGCTCACCACGCAGGGAAGAGACCCAGTACTTC
CASSPRREETQYF
>TRBD1|TRBJ2-3|TRBV7-6|NA
TGTGCCAGCAGCATGGACAGGGGGCAGACAGATACGCAGTATTTT
CASSMDRGQTDTQYF
>TRBD1|TRBJ2-7|TRBV5-1|NA
TGCGCCAGCAGCGGGGGGACAGGGCCCTACGAGCAGTACTTC
CASSGGTGPYEQYF
>TRBD2|TRBJ2-2|TRBV27|NA
TGTGCCAGCAGCCCCAGGGGACTAGCGGGATCTACCGGGGAGCTGTTTTTT
CASSPRGLAGSTGELFF
>TRBD1|TRBJ2-2|TRBV2|NA
TGTGCCAGCAGTGCTGGGACAGGGAGAGGCACCGGGGAGCTGTTTTTT
CASSAGTGRGTGELFF
>NA|TRBJ2-1|TRBV9|NA
TGTGCCAGCAGCGCTAGAACTGGTCTTGCAGCCTACAATGAGCAGTTCTTC
CASSARTGLAAYNEQFF
>NA|TRBJ2-5|TRBV11-2|NA
TGTGCCAGCAGCTTAGCCCTGACTAGGTTAGAGACCCAGTACTTC
CASSLALTRLETQYF
>NA|TRBJ2-2|TRBV5-1|NA
TGCGCCAGCAGCCCGGGACAACAGACCGGGGAGCTGTTTTTT
CASSPGQQTGELFF
>NA|TRBJ1-1|TRBV10-3|NA
TGTGCCAGTTCCGTCGACCTTAACACTGAAGCTTTCTTT
CASSVDLNTEAFF
>NA|TRBJ1-2|TRBV28|NA
TGTGCCAGCAGTTTAACGTCAGGGGCGGCTAACTATGGCTACACCTTC
CASSLTSGAANYGYTF
>NA|TRBJ1-1|TRBV6-6|NA
TGTGCCAGCAGTAACGGACAGCTGTCGGAAGCTTTCTTT
CASSNGQLSEAFF
>TRBD2|TRBJ2-7|TRBV11-2|NA
TGTGCCAGCAGCCAGGGGACTAGAAAACCCACCGAGCAGTACTTC
CASSQGTRKPTEQYF
>TRBD2|TRBJ2-7|TRBV6-1|NA
TGTGCCAGCAGTCCCCCTAGCGGGAGGGGTTACGAGCAGTACTTC
CASSPPSGRGYEQYF
>NA|TRBJ1-2|TRBV7-2|NA
TGTGCCAGCAGCTCTACCAGGCTAGGGGGAATTGGCTACACCTTC
CASSSTRLGGIGYTF
>TRBD1|TRBJ2-7|TRBV29-1|once
TGCAGCGTCACCAACAGGGGTAGGTCCTACGAGCAGTACTTC
CSVTNRGRSYEQYF
>TRBD1|TRBJ2-2|TRBV10-3|NA
TGTGCCATCAGCCGGGACAGAGGGAAGAATGCGGCCGGGGAGCTGTTTTTT
CAISRDRGKNAAGELFF
>TRBD2|TRBJ2-3|TRBV28|NA
TGTGCCAGCAGTTTGGGGACTAGCGGTTATTACACAGATACGCAGTATTTT
CASSLGTSGYYTDTQYF
>NA|TRBJ2-3|TRBV5-4|NA
TGTGCCAGCAGCTTGGCCGGGAGAGACGGGGATACGCAGTATTTT
CASSLAGRDGDTQYF
>NA|TRBJ2-2|TRBV10-3|NA
TGTGCCATCAGTGAGTCTACCCGGTTAGCCGGGGAGCTGTTTTTT
CAISESTRLAGELFF